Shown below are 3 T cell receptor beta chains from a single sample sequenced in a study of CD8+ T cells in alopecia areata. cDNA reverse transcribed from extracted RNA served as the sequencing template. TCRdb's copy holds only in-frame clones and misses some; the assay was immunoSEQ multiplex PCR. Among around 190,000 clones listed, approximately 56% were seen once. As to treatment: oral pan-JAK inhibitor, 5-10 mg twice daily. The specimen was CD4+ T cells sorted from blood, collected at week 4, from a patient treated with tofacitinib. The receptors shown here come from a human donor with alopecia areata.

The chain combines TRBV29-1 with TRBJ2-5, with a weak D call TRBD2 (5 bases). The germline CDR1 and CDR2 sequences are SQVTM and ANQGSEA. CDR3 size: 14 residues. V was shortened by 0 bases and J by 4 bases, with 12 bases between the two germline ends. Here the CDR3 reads CSVEDPGFRETQYF. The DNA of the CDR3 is TGCAGCGTTGAAGATCCGGGATTCAGAGAGACCCAGTACTTC.

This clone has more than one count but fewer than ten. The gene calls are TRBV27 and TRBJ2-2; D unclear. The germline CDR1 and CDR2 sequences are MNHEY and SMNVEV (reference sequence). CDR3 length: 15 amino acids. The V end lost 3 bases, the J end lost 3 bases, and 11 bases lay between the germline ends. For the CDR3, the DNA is TGTGCCAGCAGTTTCAGCGCCCTCGACACCGGGGAGCTGTTTTTT. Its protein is CASSFSALDTGELFF.

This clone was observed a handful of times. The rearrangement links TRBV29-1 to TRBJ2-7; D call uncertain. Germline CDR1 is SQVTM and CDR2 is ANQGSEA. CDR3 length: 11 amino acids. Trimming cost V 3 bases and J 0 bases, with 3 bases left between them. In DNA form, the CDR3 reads TGCAGCGTTGAGCTCTCCTACGAGCAGTACTTC. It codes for CSVELSYEQYF.